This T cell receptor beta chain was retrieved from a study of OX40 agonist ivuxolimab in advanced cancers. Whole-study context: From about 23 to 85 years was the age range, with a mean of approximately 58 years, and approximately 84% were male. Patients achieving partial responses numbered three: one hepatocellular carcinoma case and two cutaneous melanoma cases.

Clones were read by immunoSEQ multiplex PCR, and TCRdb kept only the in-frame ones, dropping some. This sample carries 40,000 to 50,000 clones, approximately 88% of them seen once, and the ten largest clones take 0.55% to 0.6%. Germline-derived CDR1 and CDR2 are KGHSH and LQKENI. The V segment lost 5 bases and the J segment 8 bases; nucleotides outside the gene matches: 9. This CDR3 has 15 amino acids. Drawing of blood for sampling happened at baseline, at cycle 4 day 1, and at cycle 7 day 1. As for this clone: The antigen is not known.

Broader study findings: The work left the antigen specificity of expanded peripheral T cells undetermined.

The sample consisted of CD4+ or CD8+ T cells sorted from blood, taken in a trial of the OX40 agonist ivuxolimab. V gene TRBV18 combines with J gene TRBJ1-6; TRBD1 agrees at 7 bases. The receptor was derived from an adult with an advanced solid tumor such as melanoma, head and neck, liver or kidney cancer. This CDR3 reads CASSARTGFDSPLHF. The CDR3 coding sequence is TGTGCCAGCTCAGCGAGGACAGGTTTTGATTCACCCCTCCACTTT.